Presented here are 22 T cell receptor beta chains from one specimen sequenced in a study of blood T cell repertoires in COVID-19. TCRdb's copy holds only in-frame clones and misses some; the assay was immunoSEQ multiplex PCR. This table has more than 70,000 clones, about 89% appearing once. The source material was peripheral blood. The source of these receptors is a man aged 50-60 years with active or convalescent COVID-19.

The rearrangement links TRBV7-7 to TRBJ2-2, with 8 nucleotides matching TRBD1. J was trimmed by 2 bases and V by 0 bases; bases with no gene match: 2. Germline V gives CDR1 SSHAT, CDR2 FNYEAQ (reference sequence). The CDR3 contains 16 residues. Written as DNA, the CDR3 is TGTGCCAGCAGCTTAGCTCCAGGGGGCAACACCGGGGAGCTGTTTTTT. Translating gives CASSLAPGGNTGELFF. The full variable domain, in which reference TRBV7-7 and TRBJ2-2 provide the parts outside the CDR3, is GAGVSQSPRYKVTKRGQDVTLRCDPISSHATLYWYQQALGQGPEFLTYFNYEAQPDKSGLPSDRFSAERPEGSISTLTIQRTEQRDSAMYRCASSLAPGGNTGELFFGEGSRLTVL.

The gene calls are TRBV18 and TRBJ1-1, with 7 bases identical to TRBD1. With V trimmed by 6 bases and J by 2 bases, 3 bases remained unmatched. Per germline, CDR1 KGHSH and CDR2 LQKENI. The CDR3 has 13 residues. The DNA for the CDR3 is TGTGCCAGCTCTCAGGGGGGAAACACTGAAGCTTTCTTT. Protein product: CASSQGGNTEAFF.

V and J are TRBV29-1 and TRBJ2-3; 15 positions match TRBD2. Looked up from germline, CDR1 is SQVTM and CDR2 is ANQGSEA. J gave up 5 bases and V 7 bases, and 7 bases lay outside the gene matches. This CDR3 has 15 residues. Here the CDR3 DNA reads TGCAGCGCAGGACTAGCGGGGGGGCAGGGAGATACGCAGTATTTT. Protein sequence: CSAGLAGGQGDTQYF.

The chain links TRBV5-1 to TRBJ2-2; TRBD1 aligns across 10 bases. V trimming: 4 bases; J trimming: 7 bases; junction bases outside the gene matches: 4. CDR1 and CDR2 (germline): SGHRS, YFSETQ. This CDR3 has 14 amino acids. The CDR3 DNA follows: TGCGCCAGCAGCCACAGGACAGGGGGCGGGGAGCTGTTTTTT. Translating it yields CASSHRTGGGELFF.

This clone was detected a few times. The J gene is TRBJ2-4, the V gene TRBV28; D is perhaps TRBD1 (6 bases). Germline CDR1 and CDR2: MDHEN and SYDVKM. The CDR3 loop spans 12 amino acids. The V end was cut by 5 bases, the J end by 7 bases, with 9 bases between. CDR3 sequence: CASSPGANIQYF. The CDR3, as DNA: TGTGCCAGCAGTCCAGGGGCGAACATTCAGTACTTC.

V and J are TRBV5-1 and TRBJ1-5; TRBD1 matches at 8 bases. The CDR3 runs to 15 residues. The V segment lost 2 bases and the J segment 2 bases; nucleotides outside the gene matches: 3. The germline V gene encodes CDR1 SGHRS and CDR2 YFSETQ. In DNA, the CDR3 is TGCGCCAGCAGCTTACAGGGGGAGGGCAATCAGCCCCAGCATTTT. Translated: CASSLQGEGNQPQHF.

The chain couples TRBV7-8 to TRBJ1-5; TRBD1 aligns across 8 bases. CDR3 length: 13 amino acids. The V gene end was trimmed by 6 bases and the J gene end by 6 bases; junction bases not matched to a gene: 4. The V gene's germline CDR1 is SGHVS and CDR2 FQNEAQ. The chain's CDR3 is CASSYDRGQPQHF. CDR3 nucleotide sequence: TGTGCCAGCAGTTACGACAGGGGTCAGCCCCAGCATTTT.

The chain carries TRBV28 and TRBJ2-4, with D perhaps TRBD1 (6 bases). Trimming pared 7 bases from V and 6 bases from J, leaving 19 bases between. Germline lookup yields CDR1 MDHEN and CDR2 SYDVKM. The CDR3 runs to 15 residues. CDR3: CASTIGLGARNIQYF. As DNA, the CDR3 is TGTGCCAGCACTATAGGCTTGGGGGCGAGAAACATTCAGTACTTC.

V usage is TRBV5-4 and J usage is TRBJ2-5; TRBD2 is a possible D gene (6 bases). CDR3 length: 14 residues. The germline V gene has CDR1 SGHNT and CDR2 YYREEE (reference sequence). Trimming took off 2 bases at V and 2 bases at J, with 10 bases between the two ends. The CDR3 DNA is TGTGCCAGCAGCTTTGCGGGGCCACAAGAGACCCAGTACTTC. Translation: CASSFAGPQETQYF.

CDR3 nucleotides: TGTGCCAGTAGTACCCCCCCCGGCACCGGGGAGCTGTTTTTT. Translating gives CASSTPPGTGELFF. The genes are TRBV19 and TRBJ2-2; D remains unclear. The CDR3 spans 14 residues. V lost 4 bases and J lost 4, with 10 bases in between. The germline gives CDR1 LNHDA, CDR2 SQIVND (reference sequence).

The J gene is TRBJ2-7, the V gene TRBV10-3, with a possible D match to TRBD1 (5 bases). The CDR3 runs to 12 residues. The V end was cut by 3 bases, the J end by 5 bases, with 8 bases between. Germline CDR1 and CDR2: ENHRY and SYGVKD. CDR3 residues: CAISDLRDEQYF. The CDR3 DNA reads TGTGCCATCAGTGACCTCAGGGACGAGCAGTACTTC.

This clone was seen a few times. The chain is built from TRBV7-9 and TRBJ2-3; D call uncertain. The CDR3 has 14 residues. V was pared by 2 bases and J by 2 bases, with 8 bases between. The germline gives CDR1 SEHNR, CDR2 FQNEAQ (reference sequence). As DNA, the CDR3 is TGTGCCAGCAGCTTATGGCCGAACACAGATACGCAGTATTTT. The encoded protein is CASSLWPNTDTQYF.

The V call is TRBV12-5, the J call TRBJ2-3; 8 bases fit TRBD1. V gave up 5 bases and J gave up 5 bases; unmatched junction bases: 9. Germline assignment: CDR1 LGHNT and CDR2 FRNRAP. The CDR3 contains 15 residues. The CDR3 region is CASGLQGASVDTQYF. Here the CDR3 DNA reads TGTGCTAGTGGTCTCCAGGGGGCTTCCGTAGATACGCAGTATTTT. Drawing the rest from reference TRBV12-5 and TRBJ2-3, the complete variable domain is DARVTQTPRHKVTEMGQEVTMRCQPILGHNTVFWYRQTMMQGLELLAYFRNRAPLDDSGMPKDRFSAEMPDATLATLKIQPSEPRDSAVYFCASGLQGASVDTQYFGPGTRLTVL.

The chain is built from TRBV14 and TRBJ2-5; 10 nucleotides match TRBD1. From germline, CDR1 is SGHDN and CDR2 FVKESK. The length of the CDR3 is 14 residues. V was pared by 3 bases and J by 4 bases, with 2 bases of the junction left unmatched. CDR3 sequence reads: CASSQRDRGETQYF. CDR3 DNA sequence: TGTGCCAGCAGCCAGCGGGACAGGGGAGAGACCCAGTACTTC.

This chain joins TRBV23-1 and TRBJ2-7; the match to TRBD2 covers 12 bases. TRBV23-1 counts as an open reading frame of uncertain function. Trimming at V came to 3 bases and at J to 0 bases, leaving 3 bases not matched to a gene. The CDR3 has 16 amino acids. DNA of the CDR3: TGCGCCAGCAGTCACCTAGCGGGGGGGCCCTCCTACGAGCAGTACGTC. Its translation: CASSHLAGGPSYEQYV.

CDR3 residues: CASSDPGTGGLNEKLFF. CDR3 bases: TGTGCCAGCAGCGACCCCGGGACAGGGGGCCTGAATGAAAAACTGTTTTTT. V and J are TRBV9 and TRBJ1-4; 12 bases align to TRBD1. The junction had 8 bases not matched to a gene; V was cut back by 3 bases and J by 5 bases. This CDR3 has 17 amino acids. The germline V gene has CDR1 SGDLS and CDR2 YYNGEE.

This chain joins TRBV7-2 and TRBJ2-5, with D possibly being TRBD1 (5 bases). V lost 5 bases and J lost 5, with 18 bases in between. This CDR3 has 15 amino acids. Per germline, CDR1 SGHTA and CDR2 FQGNSA. CDR3 protein: CASSQQVTTPETQYF. The CDR3 nucleotides are TGTGCCAGCAGCCAACAGGTCACCACCCCGGAGACCCAGTACTTC.

The chain links TRBV6-1 to TRBJ2-7, with D possibly being TRBD2 (6 bases). The germline V and J ends were trimmed by 0 bases and 3 bases, with 12 bases remaining between them. There are 15 residues in the CDR3. CDR1 and CDR2 (germline): MNHNS, SASEGT. The CDR3 coding sequence is TGTGCCAGCAGTGAAGCTCCGGGACTCAGCTACGAGCAGTACGTC. Amino acids: CASSEAPGLSYEQYV.

The chain is built from TRBV29-1 and TRBJ2-7; perhaps TRBD1 as D (6 bases). The germline CDR1 and CDR2 sequences are SQVTM and ANQGSEA. The ends were cut back, 4 bases at V and 4 bases at J, with 17 bases in the middle. The CDR3 contains 14 residues. CDR3: CSVGRAGAPYEQYF. The CDR3 nucleotides are TGCAGCGTTGGACGGGCAGGGGCCCCTTACGAGCAGTACTTC.

V is TRBV28 and J is TRBJ2-7; no clear D. Germline assignment: CDR1 MDHEN and CDR2 SYDVKM. V was cut by 1 base and J by 6 bases, with 16 bases left in between. The CDR3 is made up of 15 amino acids. CDR3 in DNA: TGTGCCAGCAGTTTATTAGGCCAGGTCTCTCCCGAGCAGTACTTC. Amino acid sequence: CASSLLGQVSPEQYF.

The chain is built from TRBV2 and TRBJ2-3; 11 nucleotides line up with TRBD2. The germline V gene encodes CDR1 SNHLY and CDR2 FYNNEI. The CDR3 length is 15 residues. V was clipped by 7 bases and J by 4 bases; unmatched bases: 7. The CDR3 loop reads CASKNSGGAPDTQYF. The CDR3 nucleotides are TGTGCCAGCAAAAATAGCGGGGGGGCTCCAGATACGCAGTATTTT.

The CDR3 DNA sequence: TGCGCCAGCAGCGCAGGGGACCTCTACGAGCAGTACGTC. Translating it yields CASSAGDLYEQYV. The V and J genes are TRBV5-1 and TRBJ2-7, with TRBD1 as a possible D gene (6 bases). Trimming left V 4 bases short and J 3 bases short, with 11 bases between. The CDR3 runs 13 residues. Per the germline V gene, CDR1 is SGHRS and CDR2 is YFSETQ.